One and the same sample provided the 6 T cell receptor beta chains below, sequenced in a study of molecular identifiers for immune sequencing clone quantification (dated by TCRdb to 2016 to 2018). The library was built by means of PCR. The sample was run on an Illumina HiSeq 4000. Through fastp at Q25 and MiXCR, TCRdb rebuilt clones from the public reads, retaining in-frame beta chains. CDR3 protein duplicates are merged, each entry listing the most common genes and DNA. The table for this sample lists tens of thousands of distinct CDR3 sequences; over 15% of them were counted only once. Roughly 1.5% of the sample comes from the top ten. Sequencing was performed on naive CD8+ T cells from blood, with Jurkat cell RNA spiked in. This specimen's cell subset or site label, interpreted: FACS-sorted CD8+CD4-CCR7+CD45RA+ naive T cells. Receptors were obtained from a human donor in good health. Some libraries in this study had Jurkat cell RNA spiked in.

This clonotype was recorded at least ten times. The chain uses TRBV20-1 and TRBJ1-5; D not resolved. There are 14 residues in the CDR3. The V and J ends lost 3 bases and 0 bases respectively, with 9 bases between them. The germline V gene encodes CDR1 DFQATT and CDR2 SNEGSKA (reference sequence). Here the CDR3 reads CSAREGNSNQPQHF. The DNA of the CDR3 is TGCAGTGCTAGGGAAGGAAATAGCAATCAGCCCCAGCATTTT.

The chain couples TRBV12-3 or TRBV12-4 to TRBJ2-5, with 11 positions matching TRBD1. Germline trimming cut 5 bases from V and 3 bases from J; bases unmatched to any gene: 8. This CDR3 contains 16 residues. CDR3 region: CASSLPRTGGEETQYF. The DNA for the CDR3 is TGTGCCAGCAGTCTCCCCCGGACAGGGGGCGAAGAGACCCAGTACTTC.

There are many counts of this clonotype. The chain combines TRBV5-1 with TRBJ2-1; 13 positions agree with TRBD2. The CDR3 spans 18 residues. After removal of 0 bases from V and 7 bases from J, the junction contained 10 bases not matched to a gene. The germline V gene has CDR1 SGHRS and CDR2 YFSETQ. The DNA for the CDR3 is TGCGCCAGCAGCTTGGGGGGGTCTGAGGGACTAGCGGGGAATGAGCAGTTCTTC. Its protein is CASSLGGSEGLAGNEQFF.

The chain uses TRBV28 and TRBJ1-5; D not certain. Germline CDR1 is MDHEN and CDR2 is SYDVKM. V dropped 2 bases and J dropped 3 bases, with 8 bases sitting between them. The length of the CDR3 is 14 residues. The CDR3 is CASSLRGPNQPQHF. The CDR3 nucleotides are TGTGCCAGCAGTTTAAGAGGGCCCAATCAGCCCCAGCATTTT.

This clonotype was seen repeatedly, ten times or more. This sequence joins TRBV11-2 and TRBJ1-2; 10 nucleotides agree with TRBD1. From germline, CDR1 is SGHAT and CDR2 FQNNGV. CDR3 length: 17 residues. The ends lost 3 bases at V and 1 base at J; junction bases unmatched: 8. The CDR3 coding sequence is TGTGCCAGCAGCTTTCCCCCGACAGGGGGCCTTAACTATGGCTACACCTTC. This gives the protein CASSFPPTGGLNYGYTF.

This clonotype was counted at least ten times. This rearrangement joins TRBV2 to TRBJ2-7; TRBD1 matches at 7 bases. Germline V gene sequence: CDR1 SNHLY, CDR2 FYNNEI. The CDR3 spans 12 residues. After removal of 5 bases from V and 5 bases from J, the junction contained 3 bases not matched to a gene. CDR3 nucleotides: TGTGCCAGCAGTCCCCAGGGGGACGAGCAGTACTTC. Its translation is CASSPQGDEQYF.